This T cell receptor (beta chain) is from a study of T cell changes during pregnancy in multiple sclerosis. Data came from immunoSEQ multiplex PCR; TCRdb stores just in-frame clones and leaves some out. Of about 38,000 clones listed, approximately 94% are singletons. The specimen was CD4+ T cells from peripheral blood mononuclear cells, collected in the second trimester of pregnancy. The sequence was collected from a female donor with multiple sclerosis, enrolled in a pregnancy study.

For the CDR3, the DNA is TGTGCCAGCAGTGAATGGCCCTTTAGCACAGATACGCAGTATTTT. Protein: CASSEWPFSTDTQYF. The chain employs TRBV6-1 and TRBJ2-3; D is unresolved. This CDR3 spans 15 amino acids. Germline assignment: CDR1 MNHNS and CDR2 SASEGT. V lost 2 bases and J lost 0, with 9 bases in between.